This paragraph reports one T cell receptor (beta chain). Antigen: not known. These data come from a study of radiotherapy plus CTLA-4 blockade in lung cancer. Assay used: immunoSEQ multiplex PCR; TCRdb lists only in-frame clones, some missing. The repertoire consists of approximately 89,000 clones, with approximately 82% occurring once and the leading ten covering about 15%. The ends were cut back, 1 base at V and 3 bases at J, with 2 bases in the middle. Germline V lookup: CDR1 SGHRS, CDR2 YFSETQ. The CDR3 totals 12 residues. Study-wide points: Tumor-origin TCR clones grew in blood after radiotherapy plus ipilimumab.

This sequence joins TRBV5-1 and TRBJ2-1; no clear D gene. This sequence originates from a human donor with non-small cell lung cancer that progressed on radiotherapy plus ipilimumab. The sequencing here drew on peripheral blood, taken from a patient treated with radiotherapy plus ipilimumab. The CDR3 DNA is TGCGCCAGCAGCTTGAACTACAATGAGCAGTTCTTC. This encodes CASSLNYNEQFF.